The 9 T cell receptor beta chains in this list originate from one sample, sequenced in a study of CD8+ T cells in alopecia areata. Sample treatment: oral pan-JAK inhibitor, 5-10 mg twice daily. After isolation, RNA underwent reverse transcription to generate cDNA as the sequencing template. The repertoire was sequenced with immunoSEQ multiplex PCR; TCRdb's copy has only in-frame clones and lacks some. The table shows about 290,000 clones, with roughly 50% occurring only once. The sample consisted of CD4+ T cells sorted from blood, taken at week 24, from a patient treated with tofacitinib. The receptors were gathered from a human donor with alopecia areata.

This chain joins TRBV19 and TRBJ2-5; no clear D. This CDR3 spans 13 amino acids. From germline, CDR1 is LNHDA and CDR2 SQIVND (reference sequence). The V end lost 10 bases, the J end lost 5 bases, and 17 bases lay between the germline ends. The CDR3 region has the DNA TGTGCCACCGCCGGACGGTCCAGGGAGACCCAGTACTTC. It is translated as CATAGRSRETQYF. Drawing the rest from reference TRBV19 and TRBJ2-5, the complete variable domain is DGGITQSPKYLFRKEGQNVTLSCEQNLNHDAMYWYRQDPGQGLRLIYYSQIVNDFQKGDIAEGYSVSREKKESFPLTVTSAQKNPTAFYLCATAGRSRETQYFGPGTRLLVL.

This clone has only a few counts. The chain couples TRBV27 to TRBJ1-6; TRBD1 might be the D (6 bases). With 7 bases removed from V and 6 bases from J, the gap between germline ends came to 13 bases. Germline CDR1 is MNHEY and CDR2 is SMNVEV (reference sequence). The CDR3 extends over 14 amino acids. The CDR3 DNA reads TGTGCCAGCACTACAGGACAGATTAATTCACCCCTCCACTTT. Its protein product is CASTTGQINSPLHF.

Here the CDR3 reads CAITGAYGYTF. Here the CDR3 DNA reads TGTGCCATCACAGGGGCCTATGGCTACACCTTC. The chain carries TRBV10-3 and TRBJ1-2, with D perhaps TRBD1 (6 bases). The CDR3 covers 11 residues. Trimming removed 7 bases at V and 4 bases at J, with 7 bases between. The germline V gene has CDR1 ENHRY and CDR2 SYGVKD.

The chain employs TRBV7-2 and TRBJ1-1, with D hard to call. V dropped 5 bases and J dropped 3 bases, with 10 bases sitting between them. This CDR3 is built from 13 residues. CDR1 and CDR2 from the germline V gene are SGHTA and FQGNSA. The CDR3: CASSPGWYTEAFF. In DNA, the CDR3 is TGTGCCAGCAGCCCCGGGTGGTACACTGAAGCTTTCTTT. Full variable domain (rest looked up from reference TRBV7-2 and TRBJ1-1): GAGVSQSPSNKVTEKGKDVELRCDPISGHTALYWYRQSLGQGLEFLIYFQGNSAPDKSGLPSDRFSAERTGGSVSTLTIQRTQQEDSAVYLCASSPGWYTEAFFGQGTRLTVV.

V and J are TRBV30 and TRBJ1-3; tentatively, D is TRBD1 (5 bases). V was pared by 4 bases and J by 4 bases, with 17 bases between. CDR1 GTSNPN and CDR2 SVGIG come from the germline V gene (reference sequence). CDR3 length: 15 residues. CDR3 sequence reads: CAWTGIGVGGNTIYF. As DNA, the CDR3 is TGTGCCTGGACCGGTATAGGGGTGGGAGGAAACACCATATATTTT. Full variable domain (rest looked up from reference TRBV30 and TRBJ1-3): SQTIHQWPATLVQPVGSPLSLECTVEGTSNPNLYWYRQAAGRGLQLLFYSVGIGQISSEVPQNLSASRPQDRQFILSSKKLLLSDSGFYLCAWTGIGVGGNTIYFGEGSWLTVV.

The rearrangement links TRBV5-1 to TRBJ2-7; D is unclear. CDR3 length: 13 amino acids. The V gene's germline CDR1 is SGHRS and CDR2 YFSETQ. V dropped 0 bases and J dropped 4 bases, with 8 bases sitting between them. CDR3 residues: CASSLGQEYEQYF. The DNA for the CDR3 is TGCGCCAGCAGCTTGGGGCAGGAATACGAGCAGTACTTC.

The sample holds a few counts of this clone. The V call is TRBV29-1, the J call TRBJ2-7, with TRBD2 as a possible D gene (6 bases). Germline CDR1 SQVTM, CDR2 ANQGSEA. Trimming shortened V by 6 bases and J by 7 bases, and 31 bases separated the two germline ends. The CDR3 is 17 amino acids. CDR3 in DNA: TGCAGCGTCACTTCGTTTCGGGCGGGACCGAGGGGCCAGGAGCAGTACTTC. As protein: CSVTSFRAGPRGQEQYF.

V gene TRBV18 combines with J gene TRBJ1-5; 7 positions match TRBD1. This CDR3 has 15 residues. CDR1 is KGHSH and CDR2 is LQKENI in the germline V gene. Losses at the gene ends were 3 bases for V and 6 bases for J; bases not matched to a gene: 8. CDR3 protein: CASSPDYRGAQPQHF. In DNA form, the CDR3 reads TGTGCCAGCTCACCCGATTACAGGGGCGCTCAGCCCCAGCATTTT.

The CDR3 bases are TGCAGCGGGTCGACAGGGAACACCATATATTTT. Translation: CSGSTGNTIYF. J is TRBJ1-3 and V is TRBV29-1, with TRBD1 matching over 7 bases. The CDR3 sequence is 11 residues long. Germline V gene lookup returns CDR1 SQVTM and CDR2 ANQGSEA. The junction had 4 bases not matched to a gene; V was cut back by 7 bases and J by 7 bases.